This T cell receptor beta chain appears in the sequencing data of a study of T cell clonality in common variable immunodeficiency. Notes on the study in general: Common variable immunodeficiency TCR beta sequences reportedly had fewer deletions and N-nucleotide insertions. Fewer TCRbeta clones were shared among CVID subjects than controls. T cell subpopulation sequencing would be needed to explain CVID clonality.

Sequencing input was equivalent genomic DNA from CVID and controls. Generated by immunoSEQ multiplex PCR, the TCRdb table keeps only in-frame clones and is missing some. This sample includes 25,000 to 30,000 clones with no singletons; its ten biggest clones take up around 3.3%. Comments on this clone: The target antigen is unknown. The read ends 3 residues shy of where the CDR3 ends; the end is completed using the germline J gene.

The CDR3 extends over 15 amino acids. Trimming removed 1 base from V and 9 bases from J; junction bases left unmatched: 6. Germline V lookup: CDR1 SGHAT, CDR2 FQNNGV. This TCR was sampled from a human donor with common variable immunodeficiency. Sequenced sample: peripheral blood mononuclear cells. The rearrangement uses TRBV11-2 and TRBJ1-6, with 7 nucleotides matching TRBD1. This chain's CDR3 is CASSLGRQGGSPLHF. The part of the CDR3 DNA that was read is TGTGCCAGCAGCTTAGGACGACAGGGCGGTTCACCC.